This TCR beta chain is drawn from a study of OX40 agonist ivuxolimab in advanced cancers. In the study overall: Three patients responded partially, comprising one with hepatocellular carcinoma and two with cutaneous melanoma.

From germline, CDR1 is LNHDA and CDR2 SQIVND (reference sequence). This CDR3 region has 13 residues. The V end was cut by 6 bases, the J end by 2 bases, with 10 bases between. Comment on this clone: Antigen unknown.

Patients with a history of autoimmune disease or on systemic immunosuppression were excluded. Cycle 7 day 1, cycle 4 day 1, and baseline were the timepoints at which blood was sampled. General observations from the study: The antigens recognized by the expanded peripheral T cells, that is their antigen specificity, were not determined.

The assay was immunoSEQ multiplex PCR, and TCRdb's table has in-frame clones only and misses some. The repertoire holds roughly 70,000 clones, with 80% to 90% as singletons. This sequence originates from an adult with an advanced solid tumor such as melanoma, head and neck, liver or kidney cancer. The genes are TRBV19 and TRBJ1-1; possible D gene TRBD1, 6 bases. The material was CD4+ or CD8+ T cells sorted from blood, obtained in a trial of the OX40 agonist ivuxolimab. The CDR3 is CASRTRGNTEAFF. In DNA form, the CDR3 reads TGTGCCAGTAGGACCAGGGGAAACACTGAAGCTTTCTTT.